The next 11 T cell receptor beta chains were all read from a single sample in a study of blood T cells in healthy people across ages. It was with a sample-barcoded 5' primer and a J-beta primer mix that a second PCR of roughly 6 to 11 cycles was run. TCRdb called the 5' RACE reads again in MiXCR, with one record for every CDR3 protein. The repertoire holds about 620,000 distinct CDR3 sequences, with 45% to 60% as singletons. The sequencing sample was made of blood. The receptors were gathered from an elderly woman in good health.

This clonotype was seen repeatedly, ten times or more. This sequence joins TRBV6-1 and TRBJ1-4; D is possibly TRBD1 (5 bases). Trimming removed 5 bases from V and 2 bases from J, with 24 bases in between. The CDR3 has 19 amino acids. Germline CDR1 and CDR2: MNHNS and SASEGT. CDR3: CASSPGGRRPILTNEKLFF. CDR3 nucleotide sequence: TGTGCCAGCAGTCCCGGGGGGAGGAGGCCGATCTTGACTAATGAAAAACTGTTTTTT.

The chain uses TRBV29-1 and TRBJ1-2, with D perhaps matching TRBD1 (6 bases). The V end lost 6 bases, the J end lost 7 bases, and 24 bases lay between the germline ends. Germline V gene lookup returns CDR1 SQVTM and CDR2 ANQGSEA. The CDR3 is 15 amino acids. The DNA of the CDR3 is TGCAGCGTGTTAAAAGTAGACAGGTTCCCGAGTGGCTACACCTTC. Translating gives CSVLKVDRFPSGYTF.

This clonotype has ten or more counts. CDR3: CAIQPGTGVFGYTF. The CDR3 nucleotides are TGTGCCATTCAGCCCGGGACAGGGGTTTTTGGCTACACCTTC. The rearrangement links TRBV10-3 to TRBJ1-2, with 10 bases identical to TRBD1. The V segment lost 9 bases and the J segment 7 bases; nucleotides outside the gene matches: 11. The CDR3 is 14 amino acids. Germline loops: CDR1 ENHRY, CDR2 SYGVKD.

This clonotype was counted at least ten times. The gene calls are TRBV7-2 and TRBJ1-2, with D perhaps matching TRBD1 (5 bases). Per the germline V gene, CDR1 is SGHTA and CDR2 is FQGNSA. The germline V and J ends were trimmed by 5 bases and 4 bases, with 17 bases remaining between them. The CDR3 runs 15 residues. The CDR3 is CASSPRAGQVYGYTF. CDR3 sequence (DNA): TGTGCCAGCAGCCCTAGGGCAGGGCAGGTCTATGGCTACACCTTC.

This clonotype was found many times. The CDR3 DNA sequence: TGTGCCAGCAGTCCCCCCGGCAATCAGCCCCAGCATTTT. Translated, it gives CASSPPGNQPQHF. The chain couples TRBV3-1 to TRBJ1-5, with D hard to call. V was cut by 6 bases and J by 2 bases, with 8 bases left in between. The CDR3 spans 13 residues. Germline V gene data show CDR1 as LGHDT and CDR2 as YNNKEL (reference sequence).

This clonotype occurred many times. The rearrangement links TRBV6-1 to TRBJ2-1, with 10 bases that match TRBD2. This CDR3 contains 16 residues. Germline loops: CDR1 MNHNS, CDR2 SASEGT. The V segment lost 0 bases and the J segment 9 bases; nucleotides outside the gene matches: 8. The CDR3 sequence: CASSEAVLAGAGEQFF. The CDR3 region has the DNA TGTGCCAGCAGTGAAGCGGTTCTAGCGGGAGCGGGTGAGCAGTTCTTC.

CDR3 sequence: CASSPTISPDTQYF. CDR3 bases: TGTGCCAGCAGTCCCACGATTAGCCCAGATACGCAGTATTTT. The chain is built from TRBV28 and TRBJ2-3, with D hard to call. V gave up 5 bases and J gave up 4 bases, with 13 bases separating them. This CDR3 contains 14 residues. Germline CDR1 and CDR2: MDHEN and SYDVKM.

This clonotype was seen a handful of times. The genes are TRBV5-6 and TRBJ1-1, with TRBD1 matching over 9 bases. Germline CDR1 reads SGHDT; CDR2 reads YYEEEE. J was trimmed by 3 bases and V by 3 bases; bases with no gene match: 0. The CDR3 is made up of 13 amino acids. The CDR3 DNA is TGTGCCAGCAGCTGGGACAGGGACACTGAAGCTTTCTTT. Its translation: CASSWDRDTEAFF.

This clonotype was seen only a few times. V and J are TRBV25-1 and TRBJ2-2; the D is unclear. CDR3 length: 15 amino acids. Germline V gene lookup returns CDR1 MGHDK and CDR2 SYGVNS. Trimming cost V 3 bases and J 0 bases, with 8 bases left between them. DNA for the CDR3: TGTGCCAGCAGTGACGTTAAGACGAACACCGGGGAGCTGTTTTTT. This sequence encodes CASSDVKTNTGELFF.

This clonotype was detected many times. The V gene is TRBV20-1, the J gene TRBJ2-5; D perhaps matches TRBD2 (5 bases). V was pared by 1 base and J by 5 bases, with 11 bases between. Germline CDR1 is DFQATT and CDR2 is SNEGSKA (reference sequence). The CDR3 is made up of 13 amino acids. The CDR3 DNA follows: TGCAGTGCTAGAGTACCTAGGAGGGAGACCCAGTACTTC. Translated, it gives CSARVPRRETQYF.

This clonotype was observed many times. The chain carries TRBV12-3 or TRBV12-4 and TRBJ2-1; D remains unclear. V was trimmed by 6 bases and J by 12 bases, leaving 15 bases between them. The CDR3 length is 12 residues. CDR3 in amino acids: CASRSPDGAQFF. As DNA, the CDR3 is TGTGCCAGCAGGTCCCCCGATGGTGCGCAGTTCTTC.